This entry lists 25 T cell receptor beta chains sequenced from one sample in a study of healthy donors' naive CD4 and CD8 T cells. TCR libraries were built from approximately 0.45 ug of total RNA by linear amplification. Each CDR3 protein is one row after TCRdb ran MiXCR on the reads. The sample lists about 180,000 distinct CDR3 sequences; about 76% were seen once. Sequenced material: naive CD4+ and CD8+ T cells sorted from blood, pooled from several donors. Every receptor here comes from a pool of human donors in good health; the sample pools cells from several healthy donors.

In its sample, this clonotype was seen a few times. The V gene is TRBV18, the J gene TRBJ2-7, with a possible D match to TRBD1 (6 bases). V was pared by 6 bases and J by 6 bases, with 18 bases between. This CDR3 has 14 amino acids. The germline V gene has CDR1 KGHSH and CDR2 LQKENI. Written as DNA, the CDR3 is TGTGCCAGCTCCACTCAGGGGTTATATGGCGAGCAGTACTTC. Encoded protein: CASSTQGLYGEQYF.

This clonotype was picked up a small number of times. The chain recombines TRBV12-3 or TRBV12-4 with TRBJ1-5, with 10 bases identical to TRBD1. J lost 3 bases, V lost 6 bases, and 5 bases had no gene match. The CDR3 is 15 amino acids. The CDR3 sequence: CASSPGTGVNQPQHF. For the CDR3, the DNA is TGTGCCAGCAGCCCCGGGACAGGGGTCAATCAGCCCCAGCATTTT.

V is TRBV27 and J is TRBJ2-1; D remains unclear. There are 12 residues in the CDR3. Germline CDR1 MNHEY, CDR2 SMNVEV (reference sequence). Trimming pared 5 bases from V and 5 bases from J, leaving 7 bases between. CDR3 DNA: TGTGCCAGCAGTATCCAGAACAATGAGCAGTTCTTC. Protein product: CASSIQNNEQFF.

This chain joins TRBV27 and TRBJ2-3; 8 bases line up with TRBD2. V gave up 5 bases and J gave up 2 bases; unmatched junction bases: 6. Germline CDR1 is MNHEY and CDR2 is SMNVEV (reference sequence). The CDR3 sequence is 15 residues long. The chain's CDR3 is CASSLRTSNTDTQYF. The CDR3, as DNA: TGTGCCAGCAGTCTCCGGACTAGCAACACAGATACGCAGTATTTT.

This chain uses TRBV27 with TRBJ1-6; a weak D match, TRBD1 (5 bases). This CDR3 is 14 amino acids long. V dropped 8 bases and J dropped 6 bases, with 14 bases sitting between them. Germline loops: CDR1 MNHEY, CDR2 SMNVEV (reference sequence). CDR3 in amino acids: CASGVNGGNSPLHF. Written as DNA, the CDR3 is TGTGCCAGCGGTGTAAACGGGGGTAATTCACCCCTCCACTTT.

The CDR3 loop is CASGRDRRTEAFF. The CDR3 DNA follows: TGTGCTAGTGGTAGGGACAGGAGGACTGAAGCTTTCTTT. The chain carries TRBV12-5 and TRBJ1-1; 8 bases match TRBD1. Germline-derived CDR1 and CDR2 are LGHNT and FRNRAP. The CDR3 is 13 amino acids. The V gene end was trimmed by 5 bases and the J gene end by 5 bases; junction bases not matched to a gene: 4.

CDR3 sequence reads: CASSISDRSYEAFF. CDR3 DNA: TGTGCCAGTAGTATAAGCGACAGGTCTTATGAAGCTTTCTTT. The chain is built from TRBV19 and TRBJ1-1, with a possible D match to TRBD1 (6 bases). CDR3 length: 14 residues. V was clipped by 2 bases and J by 7 bases, with 14 bases between them. The V gene's germline CDR1 is LNHDA and CDR2 SQIVND (reference sequence). Full variable domain (missing parts from reference TRBV19 and TRBJ1-1): DGGITQSPKYLFRKEGQNVTLSCEQNLNHDAMYWYRQDPGQGLRLIYYSQIVNDFQKGDIAEGYSVSREKKESFPLTVTSAQKNPTAFYLCASSISDRSYEAFFGQGTRLTVV.

The V and J genes are TRBV19 and TRBJ2-3; D ambiguous. Germline CDR1 is LNHDA and CDR2 is SQIVND (reference sequence). This CDR3 region has 13 residues. Trimming stripped 4 bases from V and 2 bases from J, with 7 bases between. CDR3 residues: CASSSVSTDTQYF. In DNA form, the CDR3 reads TGTGCCAGTAGTAGCGTATCCACAGATACGCAGTATTTT.

The V gene is TRBV12-3 or TRBV12-4, the J gene TRBJ2-2; no firm D call. This CDR3 contains 16 residues. V was shortened by 8 bases and J by 1 base, with 17 bases between the two germline ends. Here the CDR3 reads CASHFGRRLNTGELFF. DNA for the CDR3: TGTGCCAGCCATTTTGGGCGCCGACTGAACACCGGGGAGCTGTTTTTT.

The chain couples TRBV20-1 to TRBJ2-3, with D maybe TRBD1 (5 bases). Between the trimmed V and J ends, which lost 5 bases and 1 base, there was a span of 16 bases. Germline values: CDR1 DFQATT, CDR2 SNEGSKA (reference sequence). CDR3 size: 15 residues. For the CDR3, the DNA is TGCAGTGCTTCAACAGGTTTTCTACGCACAGATACGCAGTATTTT. Protein product: CSASTGFLRTDTQYF.

About this clonotype itself: An end of the junction does not agree with germline; a read error may underlie this. The chain combines TRBV6-2 or TRBV6-3 with TRBJ2-5, with TRBD2 as a possible D gene (5 bases). This CDR3 is built from 9 residues. Germline values: CDR1 MNHEY, CDR2 SVGEGT. Here the CDR3 reads CATRRTEHF. In DNA, the CDR3 is TGTGCCACCAGAAGGACTGAGCATTTC.

This clonotype showed up just a few times. V usage is TRBV30 and J usage is TRBJ2-2; 7 positions agree with TRBD1. Germline CDR1 and CDR2: GTSNPN and SVGIG (reference sequence). The CDR3 runs to 14 residues. V dropped 5 bases and J dropped 3; count of bases not matched to a gene: 6. The CDR3 DNA sequence: TGTGCCTGGCTCCCGGGACAGCACACCGGGGAGCTGTTTTTT. This codes for CAWLPGQHTGELFF.

V and J are TRBV15 and TRBJ2-3; TRBD2 agrees at 12 bases. CDR1 LNHNV and CDR2 YYDKDF come from the germline V gene (reference sequence). V lost 2 bases to trimming and J lost 0 bases; unmatched junction nucleotides: 9. CDR3 length: 19 residues. Here the CDR3 reads CATSRFRTSGTSSTDTQYF. The CDR3 bases are TGTGCCACCAGCAGATTTCGGACTAGCGGGACCTCAAGCACAGATACGCAGTATTTT.

V and J are TRBV19 and TRBJ1-1; D is ambiguous. The V end was cut by 10 bases, the J end by 3 bases, with 12 bases between. The CDR3 is made up of 12 amino acids. CDR1 is LNHDA and CDR2 is SQIVND in the germline V gene (reference sequence). The CDR3 spells CATTTLDTEAFF. Written as DNA, the CDR3 is TGTGCCACCACTACGCTGGACACTGAAGCTTTCTTT.

The V gene is TRBV29-1, the J gene TRBJ2-5; D is uncertain. The length of the CDR3 is 14 residues. With 3 bases removed from V and 5 bases from J, the gap between germline ends came to 16 bases. Germline CDR1 SQVTM, CDR2 ANQGSEA. This chain's CDR3 is CSVDPADHEETQYF. The DNA of the CDR3 is TGCAGCGTTGACCCGGCGGACCATGAGGAGACCCAGTACTTC.

This clonotype has more than one count but fewer than ten. The chain employs TRBV5-5 and TRBJ2-7; no clear D. V dropped 0 bases and J dropped 3 bases, with 10 bases sitting between them. The CDR3 loop spans 14 amino acids. From germline, CDR1 is SGHKS and CDR2 YYEKEE (reference sequence). CDR3 coding DNA: TGTGCCAGCAGCTTGGTCGTGGGAAACTACGAGCAGTACTTC. Translating it yields CASSLVVGNYEQYF.

This clonotype turned up a few times. The J gene is TRBJ2-7, the V gene TRBV6-5; D gene unclear. The CDR3 loop spans 11 amino acids. Germline loops: CDR1 MNHEY, CDR2 SVGAGI. Trimming shortened V by 5 bases and J by 3 bases, and 5 bases separated the two germline ends. Written as DNA, the CDR3 is TGTGCCAGCAGTCAAAACTACGAGCAGTACTTC. Translating gives CASSQNYEQYF.

This clonotype was detected once. CDR3 bases: TGCAGTGCTAGTGGCTTAGCAAGGGAAGGACTTATGAACACTGAAGCTTTCTTT. Amino acids: CSASGLAREGLMNTEAFF. The V call is TRBV20-1, the J call TRBJ1-1, with D unresolved. The CDR3 is 18 amino acids. Trimming stripped 3 bases from V and 0 bases from J, with 23 bases between. The germline gives CDR1 DFQATT, CDR2 SNEGSKA (reference sequence).

Only a few counts were recorded for this clonotype. The chain links TRBV29-1 to TRBJ2-7; D unclear. The CDR3 is made up of 12 amino acids. The V gene's germline CDR1 is SQVTM and CDR2 ANQGSEA. Trimming removed 0 bases at V and 2 bases at J, with 5 bases between. CDR3 in amino acids: CSVEDRTYEQYF. Here the CDR3 DNA reads TGCAGCGTTGAAGACCGAACCTACGAGCAGTACTTC.

The chain has TRBV6-5 and TRBJ2-3; 14 nucleotides line up with TRBD2. The CDR3 loop spans 16 amino acids. The germline gives CDR1 MNHEY, CDR2 SVGAGI. The J segment lost 7 bases and the V segment lost 2 bases, leaving 5 bases of the junction unmatched. CDR3 bases: TGTGCCAGCAGTTACGCCGGGACTAGCGGGAGAAATACGCAGTATTTT. This translates into CASSYAGTSGRNTQYF.

V gene TRBV12-3 or TRBV12-4 combines with J gene TRBJ2-5; TRBD2 aligns across 7 bases. This CDR3 is built from 14 residues. J was trimmed by 1 base and V by 5 bases; bases with no gene match: 4. The CDR3 DNA is TGTGCCAGCAGTCATACTAGCGCCCAAGAGACCCAGTACTTC. It codes for CASSHTSAQETQYF.

Remarks on this clonotype: The junction differs from germline at one of its ends, possibly a read error. The chain joins TRBV27 to TRBJ2-7; 10 bases are a match to TRBD2. Per the germline V gene, CDR1 is MNHEY and CDR2 is SMNVEV (reference sequence). The CDR3 covers 14 residues. The CDR3 coding sequence is TGCGCCACCTCTTGGACTAGCGGCGCCTACGAGCAGTACTTC. Its protein is CATSWTSGAYEQYF.

This chain links TRBV6-1 with TRBJ2-1; the D is unclear. V lost 2 bases and J 3 bases, leaving 11 bases between the germline ends. The CDR3 contains 15 residues. Germline CDR1 and CDR2: MNHNS and SASEGT. The CDR3 DNA is TGTGCCAGCAGTGAATGGGTCGCTGGCTACAATGAGCAGTTCTTC. Translated: CASSEWVAGYNEQFF.

The rearrangement links TRBV19 to TRBJ2-5; tentatively, D is TRBD2 (5 bases). Trimming removed 7 bases at V and 2 bases at J, with 14 bases between. The germline gives CDR1 LNHDA, CDR2 SQIVND (reference sequence). CDR3 length: 14 amino acids. The CDR3 DNA reads TGTGCCAGTAAGGGAGACGGATTACAAGAGACCCAGTACTTC. As protein: CASKGDGLQETQYF. Full variable domain (outside the CDR3, taken from reference TRBV19 and TRBJ2-5): DGGITQSPKYLFRKEGQNVTLSCEQNLNHDAMYWYRQDPGQGLRLIYYSQIVNDFQKGDIAEGYSVSREKKESFPLTVTSAQKNPTAFYLCASKGDGLQETQYFGPGTRLLVL.

The chain joins TRBV29-1 to TRBJ2-2, with D possibly TRBD2 on 7 matching bases. Trimming pared 4 bases from V and 6 bases from J, leaving 21 bases between. Per the germline V gene, CDR1 is SQVTM and CDR2 is ANQGSEA. This CDR3 contains 16 residues. This CDR3 reads CSVVIARGARSGELFF. Here the CDR3 DNA reads TGCAGCGTTGTCATAGCTCGGGGGGCGCGATCCGGGGAGCTGTTTTTT.